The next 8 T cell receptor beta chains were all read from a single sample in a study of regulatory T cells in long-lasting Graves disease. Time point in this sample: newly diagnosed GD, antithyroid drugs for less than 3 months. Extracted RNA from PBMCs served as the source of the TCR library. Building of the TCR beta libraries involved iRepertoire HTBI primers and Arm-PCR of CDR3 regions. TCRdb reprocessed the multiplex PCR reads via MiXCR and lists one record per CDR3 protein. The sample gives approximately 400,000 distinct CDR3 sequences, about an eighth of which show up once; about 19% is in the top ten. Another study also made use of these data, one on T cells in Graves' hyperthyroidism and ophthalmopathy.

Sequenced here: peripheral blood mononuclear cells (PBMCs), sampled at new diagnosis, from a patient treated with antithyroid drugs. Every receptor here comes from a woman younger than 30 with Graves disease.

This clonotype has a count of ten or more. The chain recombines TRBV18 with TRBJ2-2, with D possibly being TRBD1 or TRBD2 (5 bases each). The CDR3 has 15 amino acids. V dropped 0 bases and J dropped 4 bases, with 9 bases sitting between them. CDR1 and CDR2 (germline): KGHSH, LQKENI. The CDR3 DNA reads TGTGCCAGCTCACCACCAGGGACCTTCACCGGGGAGCTGTTTTTT. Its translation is CASSPPGTFTGELFF.

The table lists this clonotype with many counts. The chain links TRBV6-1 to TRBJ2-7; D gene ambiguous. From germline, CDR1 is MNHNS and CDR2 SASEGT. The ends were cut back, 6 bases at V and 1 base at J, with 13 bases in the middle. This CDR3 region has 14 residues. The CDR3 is CASSPGPTSYEQYF. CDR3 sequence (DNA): TGTGCCAGCAGCCCGGGTCCTACATCCTACGAGCAGTACTTC.

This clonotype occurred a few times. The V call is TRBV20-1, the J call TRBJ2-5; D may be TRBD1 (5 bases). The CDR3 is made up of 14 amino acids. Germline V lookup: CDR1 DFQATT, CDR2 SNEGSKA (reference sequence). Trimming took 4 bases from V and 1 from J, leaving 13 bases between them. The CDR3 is CSAKRQRAQETQYF. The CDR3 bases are TGCAGTGCTAAAAGACAGAGAGCCCAAGAGACCCAGTACTTC.

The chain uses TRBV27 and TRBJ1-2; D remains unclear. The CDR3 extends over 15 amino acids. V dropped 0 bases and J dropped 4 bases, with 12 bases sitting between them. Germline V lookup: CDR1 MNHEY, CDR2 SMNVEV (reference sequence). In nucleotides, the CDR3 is TGTGCCAGCAGTTTATCGCTAAGGGCCTTCTATGGCTACACCTTC. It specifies CASSLSLRAFYGYTF.

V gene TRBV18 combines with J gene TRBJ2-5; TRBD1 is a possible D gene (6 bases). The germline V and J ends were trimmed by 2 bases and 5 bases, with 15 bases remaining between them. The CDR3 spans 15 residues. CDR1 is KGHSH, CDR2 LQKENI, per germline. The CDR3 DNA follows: TGTGCCAGCTCACCAGACAGGACATCCCAGGAGACCCAGTACTTC. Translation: CASSPDRTSQETQYF. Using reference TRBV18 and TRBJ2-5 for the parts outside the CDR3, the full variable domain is NAGVMQNPRHLVRRRGQEARLRCSPMKGHSHVYWYRQLPEEGLKFMVYLQKENIIDESGMPKERFSAEFPKEGPSILRIQQVVRGDSAAYFCASSPDRTSQETQYFGPGTRLLVL.

This CDR3 reads CASSLTNRQGLHGYTF. CDR3 nucleotide sequence: TGTGCCAGCAGCCTTACCAACCGACAGGGTCTACATGGCTACACCTTC. The V and J genes are TRBV28 and TRBJ1-2; 7 bases line up with TRBD1. Trimming cost V 6 bases and J 6 bases; bases outside gene matches: 16. This CDR3 is 16 amino acids long. Germline-derived CDR1 and CDR2 are MDHEN and SYDVKM.

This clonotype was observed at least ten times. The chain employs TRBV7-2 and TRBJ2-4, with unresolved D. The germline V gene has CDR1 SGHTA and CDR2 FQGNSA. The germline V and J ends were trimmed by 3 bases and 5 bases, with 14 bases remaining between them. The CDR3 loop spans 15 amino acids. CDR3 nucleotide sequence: TGTGCCAGCAGCTTTCGACCTACTTCCGAAAACATTCAGTACTTC. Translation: CASSFRPTSENIQYF.

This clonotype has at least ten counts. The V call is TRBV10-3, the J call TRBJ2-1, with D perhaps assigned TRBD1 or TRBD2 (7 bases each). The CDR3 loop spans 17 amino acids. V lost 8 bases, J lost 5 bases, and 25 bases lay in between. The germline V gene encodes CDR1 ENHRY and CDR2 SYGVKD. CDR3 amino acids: CAIGDSLGGRPDNEQFF. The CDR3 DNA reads TGTGCCATCGGGGACAGTCTGGGGGGGAGACCCGACAATGAGCAGTTCTTC.